These T cell receptor beta chains were read from a single sample in a study of OX40 agonist ivuxolimab in advanced cancers. Here immunoSEQ multiplex PCR was the method, and the copy in TCRdb shows in-frame clones only, minus some. This sample has more than 45,000 clones; approximately 84% occur once, and the top ten carry 0.95% to 1.2%. The specimen was CD4+ or CD8+ T cells sorted from blood, collected in a trial of the OX40 agonist ivuxolimab. Receptor source: an adult with an advanced solid tumor such as melanoma, head and neck, liver or kidney cancer. Both conserved end residues are part of each CDR3. D genes are given only for firm matches. Part of the rows lack a size; the others show once, few, many or a class for expanded clones.

CDR3 DNA	CDR3 protein	D gene	clone size	V gene	J gene
TGCGCCAGCAGCCAAGATTCGGTGGGAGGTTTTTCCTACGAGCAGTACTTC	CASSQDSVGGFSYEQYF	-	-	TRBV4-3	TRBJ2-7
TGTGCCAGCAGTCCCTACCCCTTTATTACAGGGAGGTTAGCGGTCACCACAGATACGCAGTATTTT	CASSPYPFITGRLAVTTDTQYF	-	-	TRBV27	TRBJ2-3
TGCAGCGTTGCGACACCTCGAACACCGGGGAGCTTGGTTGGGGAGCTGTTTTTT	CSVATPRTPGSLVGELFF	-	-	TRBV29-1	TRBJ2-2
TGTGCCAGTAGCCAAACTCACCGGGAGACCCAGTACTTC	CASSQTHRETQYF	-	-	TRBV19	TRBJ2-5
TGTACCACAGGAGGCCTACAGGGCTACACCTTC	CTTGGLQGYTF	-	-	TRBV30	TRBJ1-2
TGTGCCAGCAGCTTAGAACAGGGCTACTCCTACGAGCAGTACTTC	CASSLEQGYSYEQYF	-	once	TRBV7-2	TRBJ2-7
TGTGCCAGCAGCCACGGGGATCGGGGTAAGAACACTGAAGCTTTCTTT	CASSHGDRGKNTEAFF	-	-	TRBV5-5	TRBJ1-1
TGTGCCAGCAGCCCCAAGTCCCGGGACAGGGTGTTGGCCTACGAGCAGTACTTC	CASSPKSRDRVLAYEQYF	TRBD1	once	TRBV5-5	TRBJ2-7
TGTGCCAGCAGCTTAGAGCAGGGGCCGACCTACGAGCAGTACTTC	CASSLEQGPTYEQYF	-	-	TRBV11-2	TRBJ2-7
TGTGCCACCAGCAGAGCGGATCTGGGTTCCTTCCTTTATCAGCCCCAGCATTTT	CATSRADLGSFLYQPQHF	-	-	TRBV15	TRBJ1-5
TGTGCCTGGAGCCCATGGGGAGGAAAGAATGAAAAACTGTTTTTT	CAWSPWGGKNEKLFF	-	-	TRBV30	TRBJ1-4
TGCAGCGTTGGGGTGAGGGGATCCACTGAAGCTTTCTTT	CSVGVRGSTEAFF	-	few	TRBV29-1	TRBJ1-1
TGTGCCAGCAGCCCCGGGACAGGGCGCGAGCAGTACTTC	CASSPGTGREQYF	TRBD1	-	TRBV6-5	TRBJ2-7
TGTGCCAGTCTCTCTAGGAACACTGAAGCTTTCTTT	CASLSRNTEAFF	-	-	TRBV6-6	TRBJ1-1
TGTGCCAGCAGTGAAAATTTGGCAGTCGAGCAGTACTTC	CASSENLAVEQYF	-	-	TRBV6-1	TRBJ2-7
TGTGCTAGCAGCTCGACTAGCGGGACGCCGCAAGAGACCCAGTACTTC	CASSSTSGTPQETQYF	TRBD2	-	TRBV7-7	TRBJ2-5
TGTGCCAGCAGCTTAGATATGAGCACAGATACGCAGTATTTT	CASSLDMSTDTQYF	-	-	TRBV11-2	TRBJ2-3
TGTGCCAGCAGCTTGCTCGGGCAGGGATCCTCTGGGGCCAACGTCCTGACTTTC	CASSLLGQGSSGANVLTF	-	-	TRBV5-5	TRBJ2-6
TGTGCCAGCAGCTTAGAGGAGGGTTTTAATGAGCAGTTCTTC	CASSLEEGFNEQFF	-	-	TRBV7-2	TRBJ2-1
TGTGCTAGCAGCCACGATATTATGGGGACAGGGGTAACCGGGGAGCTGTTTTTT	CASSHDIMGTGVTGELFF	TRBD1	once	TRBV7-7	TRBJ2-2
TGTGCCTGGAGGACAGGGGATACGCAGTATTTT	CAWRTGDTQYF	TRBD1	-	TRBV30	TRBJ2-3
TGTGCCAGCAGCCTATACACTGAAGCTTTCTTT	CASSLYTEAFF	-	-	TRBV5-5	TRBJ1-1
TGCGCCAGCAGCTCAAGGGGGCCCGGGGGCTACACCTTC	CASSSRGPGGYTF	TRBD1	-	TRBV4-3	TRBJ1-2
TGTGCCAGCAGACCGGGACAGTCCTACGAGCAGTACTTC	CASRPGQSYEQYF	TRBD1	-	TRBV28	TRBJ2-7
TGTGCCAGCAGTTATGATGGACAGGGGGAGACTGAAGCTTTCTTT	CASSYDGQGETEAFF	TRBD1	-	TRBV6-5	TRBJ1-1
TGTGCCAGCAGCCCGGACAGGGGGTTTGATACGCAGTATTTT	CASSPDRGFDTQYF	TRBD1	once	TRBV11-1	TRBJ2-3
TGTGCCATCAGTGAGTCGAGGTTGGACAGGGGACTAGCGGGGGATACGCAGTATTTT	CAISESRLDRGLAGDTQYF	TRBD2	-	TRBV10-3	TRBJ2-3
TGTGCCAGCACCCCCCGGTTGTATAGCAATCAGCCCCAGCATTTT	CASTPRLYSNQPQHF	-	-	TRBV6-4	TRBJ1-5
TGTGCCAGCAGTTTGGGCCACGAGCAGTACTTC	CASSLGHEQYF	-	-	TRBV28	TRBJ2-7
TGCAGCTCAACCTGGGGACTAGCAGAGCAGTTCTTC	CSSTWGLAEQFF	TRBD2	-	TRBV29-1	TRBJ2-1
TGTGCCAGCAGTGAAAGGCAGGGCGGTACGGGCGAGCAGTACTTC	CASSERQGGTGEQYF	-	-	TRBV2	TRBJ2-7
TGTGCCAGTAGTATTCTTAGGGCAACAAGTGAAGCTTTCTTT	CASSILRATSEAFF	-	once	TRBV19	TRBJ1-1
TGTGCCAGCAGCTCAGAGACAGGGACATCCGCTGAGCAGTTCTTC	CASSSETGTSAEQFF	TRBD1	-	TRBV11-2	TRBJ2-1
TGTGCCAGCAGCTTGGCAGGGGAGCGCGGCTACACCTTC	CASSLAGERGYTF	-	-	TRBV5-4	TRBJ1-2
TGTGCCATCAGAGGGACTAGGGTTGGCAATGAGCAGTTCTTC	CAIRGTRVGNEQFF	TRBD2	-	TRBV10-3	TRBJ2-1
TGTGCCAGCAGCTTCGGTAGCGGGAGCCCCTACAATGAGCAGTTCTTC	CASSFGSGSPYNEQFF	TRBD2	-	TRBV5-6	TRBJ2-1
TGTGCCAGCAGTTACGGACTAGCGGGAGAAGGCGGGGAGCTGTTTTTT	CASSYGLAGEGGELFF	TRBD2	-	TRBV6-5	TRBJ2-2
TGTGCCAGCAGTGAAGCGAGACGGGGCTATGGCTACACCTTC	CASSEARRGYGYTF	-	few	TRBV6-1	TRBJ1-2
TGTGCCAGCAGCTTGGTAGGGGGAGGTCTAGAGACCCAGTACTTC	CASSLVGGGLETQYF	-	-	TRBV5-6	TRBJ2-5
TGCGCCAGCAGCTTGGATTACAGGGCCTATAATTCACCCCTCCACTTT	CASSLDYRAYNSPLHF	-	-	TRBV5-1	TRBJ1-6
TGTGCCAGCAGCTTACTAGCGGGGGGGCTGGGTGAGCAGTTCTTC	CASSLLAGGLGEQFF	TRBD2	-	TRBV5-8	TRBJ2-1
TGTGCCAGCAGGACCGGACAGTCCTCTGAACAGTACTTC	CASRTGQSSEQYF	-	-	TRBV6-5	TRBJ2-7
TGTGCCAGCAACCCAGATAGCGGGAGGGCCGGGAATGAGCAGTTCTTC	CASNPDSGRAGNEQFF	TRBD2	-	TRBV5-4	TRBJ2-1
TGTGCCAGCAGCGTATTAGCCAGGGGTCCCACAGATACGCAGTATTTT	CASSVLARGPTDTQYF	-	-	TRBV9	TRBJ2-3
TGTGCCAGCAGACGTCAGGGACTTTCCCAAGAGACCCAGTACTTC	CASRRQGLSQETQYF	-	-	TRBV25-1	TRBJ2-5
TGTGCCAGCAGCGGTACAGGGGGGGAGGCAGCTTTCTTT	CASSGTGGEAAFF	TRBD1	-	TRBV9	TRBJ1-1
TGTGCCAGCAGTTACTCGATACAGGCTATTAATGAAAAACTGTTTTTT	CASSYSIQAINEKLFF	-	-	TRBV6-5	TRBJ1-4
TGTGCCTGGAGTGTACTAGGGGGCGTTTCTTACAATGAGCAGTTCTTC	CAWSVLGGVSYNEQFF	TRBD1	-	TRBV30	TRBJ2-1
TGCGCCAGCAGCCAAGATGAGCCTAGCGGGAGGCCGTTAGGGGAGACCCAGTACTTC	CASSQDEPSGRPLGETQYF	TRBD2	-	TRBV4-1	TRBJ2-5
TGTGCCAGCAGTTGGAGTTCGGGACACACAGATACGCAGTATTTT	CASSWSSGHTDTQYF	-	-	TRBV2	TRBJ2-3
TGTGCCAGCAGTTTCAGGGGGCAATTTGATACGCAGTATTTT	CASSFRGQFDTQYF	TRBD1	-	TRBV27	TRBJ2-3
TGCGCCAGCACCAGGGAGCGGACCACAGATACGCAGTATTTT	CASTRERTTDTQYF	-	once	TRBV5-1	TRBJ2-3
TGTGCCAGTAGTATATCAGGGACAGCAGTGAACACTGAAGCTTTCTTT	CASSISGTAVNTEAFF	TRBD1	-	TRBV19	TRBJ1-1